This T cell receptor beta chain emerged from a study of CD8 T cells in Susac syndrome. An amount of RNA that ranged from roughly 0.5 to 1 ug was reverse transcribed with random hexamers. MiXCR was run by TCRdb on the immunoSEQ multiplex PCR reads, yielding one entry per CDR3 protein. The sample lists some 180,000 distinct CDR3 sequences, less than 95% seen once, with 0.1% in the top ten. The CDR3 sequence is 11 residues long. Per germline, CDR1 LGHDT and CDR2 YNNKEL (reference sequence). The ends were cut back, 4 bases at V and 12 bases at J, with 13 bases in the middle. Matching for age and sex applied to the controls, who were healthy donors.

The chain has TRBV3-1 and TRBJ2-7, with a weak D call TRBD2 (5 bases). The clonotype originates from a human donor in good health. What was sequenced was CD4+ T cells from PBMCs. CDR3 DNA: TGTGCCAGCAGCCCTGCGGAGGCTCGGTACTTC. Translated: CASSPAEARYF.